The 19 T cell receptor beta chains in this list originate from one sample, sequenced in a study of blood T cell repertoires in COVID-19. Method: immunoSEQ multiplex PCR; TCRdb's copy keeps in-frame clones and lacks some. Of approximately 330,000 clones listed, over 80% are singletons. Sequences were obtained from peripheral blood. These receptors all come from a man aged 25-45 years with COVID-19, enrolled during active disease.

This clone appeared a single time. CDR3 coding DNA: TGTGCCTGGAGCGGGAGGGAGGAGACCCAGTACTTC. It is translated as CAWSGREETQYF. V usage is TRBV30 and J usage is TRBJ2-5, with 8 bases fitting TRBD2. After removal of 3 bases from V and 5 bases from J, the junction contained 2 bases not matched to a gene. The germline V gene has CDR1 GTSNPN and CDR2 SVGIG (reference sequence). This CDR3 has 12 residues. The full variable domain, its missing parts supplied by reference TRBV30 and TRBJ2-5, is SQTIHQWPATLVQPVGSPLSLECTVEGTSNPNLYWYRQAAGRGLQLLFYSVGIGQISSEVPQNLSASRPQDRQFILSSKKLLLSDSGFYLCAWSGREETQYFGPGTRLLVL.

The chain is built from TRBV5-1 and TRBJ2-1; TRBD2 aligns across 12 bases. Looked up from germline, CDR1 is SGHRS and CDR2 is YFSETQ. Trimming at V came to 4 bases and at J to 5 bases, leaving 7 bases not matched to a gene. The CDR3 spans 16 residues. The CDR3 coding sequence is TGCGCCAGCAGCCCCAAGACTAGCGGGGGAAACAATGAGCAGTTCTTC. This encodes CASSPKTSGGNNEQFF. Together with reference TRBV5-1 and TRBJ2-1, the CDR3 gives the full variable domain: KAGVTQTPRYLIKTRGQQVTLSCSPISGHRSVSWYQQTPGQGLQFLFEYFSETQRNKGNFPGRFSGRQFSNSRSEMNVSTLELGDSALYLCASSPKTSGGNNEQFFGPGTRLTVL.

The V and J genes are TRBV29-1 and TRBJ2-5, with a tentative D call TRBD1 (5 bases). This CDR3 is 15 amino acids long. The germline CDR1 and CDR2 sequences are SQVTM and ANQGSEA. Trimming removed 6 bases at V and 5 bases at J, with 22 bases between. The CDR3 nucleotides are TGCAGCGTGAATCACGGAAGGGGCAGTCAGGAGACCCAGTACTTC. This codes for CSVNHGRGSQETQYF.

The chain couples TRBV14 to TRBJ2-3; the match to TRBD1 covers 12 bases. Germline V gene sequence: CDR1 SGHDN, CDR2 FVKESK. CDR3 length: 16 amino acids. The trim removed 0 bases at V and 5 bases at J, leaving 3 bases unmatched. Here the CDR3 reads CASSQDGTGGRDTQYF. The CDR3 nucleotides read TGTGCCAGCAGCCAAGATGGGACAGGGGGCCGAGATACGCAGTATTTT.

CDR3 nucleotides: TGTGCCTGGAGTAAGTCAGGGGGCGACGAGCAGTACTTC. It translates to CAWSKSGGDEQYF. The genes are TRBV30 and TRBJ2-7; TRBD1 agrees at 8 bases. This CDR3 spans 13 amino acids. From germline, CDR1 is GTSNPN and CDR2 SVGIG (reference sequence). V was pared by 2 bases and J by 5 bases, with 5 bases of the junction left unmatched.

This clone has ten or more counts. The chain joins TRBV5-6 to TRBJ1-2; TRBD1 might be the D (5 bases). The CDR3 has 16 amino acids. Trimming left V 0 bases short and J 0 bases short, with 12 bases between. Germline V gene lookup returns CDR1 SGHDT and CDR2 YYEEEE. The CDR3 region is CASSLEAGIPNYGYTF. As DNA, the CDR3 is TGTGCCAGCAGCTTGGAGGCAGGGATACCTAACTATGGCTACACCTTC. Full variable domain (remainder filled in from reference TRBV5-6 and TRBJ1-2): DAGVTQSPTHLIKTRGQQVTLRCSPKSGHDTVSWYQQALGQGPQFIFQYYEEEERQRGNFPDRFSGHQFPNYSSELNVNALLLGDSALYLCASSLEAGIPNYGYTFGSGTRLTVV.

The chain couples TRBV7-3 to TRBJ2-5; 8 bases line up with TRBD2. V dropped 5 bases and J dropped 4; count of bases not matched to a gene: 6. Germline V CDR1 and CDR2: SGHTA, FQGTGA. This CDR3 comprises 14 residues. The CDR3 bases are TGTGCCAGCAGCCCCACGCTAGCGGGAGAGACCCAGTACTTC. This gives the protein CASSPTLAGETQYF.

The chain employs TRBV18 and TRBJ2-5, with a tentative D call TRBD1 (6 bases). This CDR3 spans 14 amino acids. Looked up from germline, CDR1 is KGHSH and CDR2 is LQKENI. Deletions cut 3 bases from V and 2 bases from J, with 10 bases between. The CDR3 is CASSPRQEQETQYF. The CDR3, as DNA: TGTGCCAGCTCACCTAGACAGGAGCAAGAGACCCAGTACTTC.

J is TRBJ1-2 and V is TRBV7-8; no firm D call. CDR3 length equals 14 residues. V lost 1 base, J lost 0 bases, and 6 bases lay in between. Germline CDR1 is SGHVS and CDR2 is FQNEAQ. CDR3 sequence reads: CASSLGEANYGYTF. CDR3 DNA sequence: TGTGCCAGCAGCTTAGGAGAGGCTAACTATGGCTACACCTTC.

This chain uses TRBV28 with TRBJ2-1, with 8 nucleotides matching TRBD2. The V segment lost 6 bases and the J segment 2 bases; nucleotides outside the gene matches: 6. The CDR3 is 15 amino acids. Per the germline V gene, CDR1 is MDHEN and CDR2 is SYDVKM. The chain's CDR3 is CASSSGGVAYNEQFF. CDR3 DNA: TGTGCCAGCAGCTCGGGGGGGGTGGCCTACAATGAGCAGTTCTTC.

This rearrangement joins TRBV19 to TRBJ2-3; TRBD2 agrees at 7 bases. With 3 bases clipped from V and 0 bases from J, the junction kept 9 bases outside the gene matches. The CDR3 loop spans 17 amino acids. Germline V lookup: CDR1 LNHDA, CDR2 SQIVND (reference sequence). The CDR3 DNA reads TGTGCCAGTAGTATCGCCTTGGGAGCGGGAAGCACAGATACGCAGTATTTT. This translates into CASSIALGAGSTDTQYF.

The chain recombines TRBV15 with TRBJ2-2; 9 nucleotides agree with TRBD1. CDR1 and CDR2 from the germline V gene are LNHNV and YYDKDF (reference sequence). V gave up 2 bases and J gave up 1 base; unmatched junction bases: 2. The CDR3 runs 16 residues. The DNA for the CDR3 is TGTGCCACCAGCAGACAGACAGGGGGGAACACCGGGGAGCTGTTTTTT. Protein sequence: CATSRQTGGNTGELFF.

V is TRBV11-1 and J is TRBJ2-6; D gene ambiguous. The V and J ends lost 6 bases and 5 bases respectively, with 8 bases between them. The length of the CDR3 is 13 residues. CDR1 and CDR2 (germline): SGHAT, FQDESV (reference sequence). CDR3 sequence reads: CASRLEWANVLTF. The DNA of the CDR3 is TGTGCCAGCAGGTTGGAGTGGGCCAACGTCCTGACTTTC. Variable domain in full (rest from reference TRBV11-1 and TRBJ2-6): EAEVAQSPRYKITEKSQAVAFWCDPISGHATLYWYRQILGQGPELLVQFQDESVVDDSQLPKDRFSAERLKGVDSTLKIQPAELGDSAMYLCASRLEWANVLTFGAGSRLTVL.

The chain carries TRBV29-1 and TRBJ2-4; 10 bases map to TRBD1. The trim removed 4 bases at V and 6 bases at J, leaving 3 bases unmatched. The V gene's germline CDR1 is SQVTM and CDR2 ANQGSEA. There are 13 residues in the CDR3. In nucleotides, the CDR3 is TGCAGCGTTGGACAGGGGGCAGGAAACATTCAGTACTTC. Translated, it gives CSVGQGAGNIQYF.

This sequence joins TRBV21-1 and TRBJ1-4; TRBD1, the D gene given by the table, was not confirmed from the DNA. TRBV21-1 is marked as a pseudogene. This CDR3 has 19 amino acids. In DNA form, the CDR3 reads TGTGCCAGCAGCAAATCGGACAACCCTTGGAGAGAGGAGAATGAAAAACTGTTTTTT. Protein product: CASSKSDNPWREENEKLFF.

V gene TRBV5-1 combines with J gene TRBJ1-1; 8 bases line up with TRBD1. This CDR3 contains 17 residues. The V gene's germline CDR1 is SGHRS and CDR2 YFSETQ. V dropped 0 bases and J dropped 3; count of bases not matched to a gene: 10. The CDR3, as DNA: TGCGCCAGCAGCTTGGGAGGGACAGGCAGACGGGACACTGAAGCTTTCTTT. Protein sequence: CASSLGGTGRRDTEAFF.

V usage is TRBV24-1 and J usage is TRBJ1-4; D is possibly TRBD1 (6 bases). This CDR3 has 16 residues. CDR1 is KGHDR, CDR2 SFDVKD, per germline. Trimming removed 3 bases at V and 5 bases at J, with 15 bases between. The CDR3 bases are TGTGCCACCAGTGATCCACGAACAGGGCGAAATGAAAAACTGTTTTTT. It is translated as CATSDPRTGRNEKLFF.

This sequence joins TRBV2 and TRBJ2-5; maybe TRBD1 (6 bases). The CDR3 covers 13 residues. Germline V CDR1 and CDR2: SNHLY, FYNNEI. The ends were cut back, 8 bases at V and 5 bases at J, with 15 bases in the middle. The CDR3 sequence: CASLRTEGETQYF. CDR3 DNA sequence: TGTGCCAGCTTGAGGACAGAAGGGGAGACCCAGTACTTC.

The chain employs TRBV20-1 and TRBJ1-5, with D maybe TRBD1 (6 bases). The CDR3 spans 14 residues. The V gene lost 3 bases and the J gene lost 2 bases, with 11 bases spanning the gap. The germline V gene has CDR1 DFQATT and CDR2 SNEGSKA (reference sequence). CDR3 nucleotides: TGCAGTGCTAGTCGGGACACCCGCAATCAGCCCCAGCATTTT. Residues: CSASRDTRNQPQHF.